A single sample is the source of the 17 T cell receptor beta chains below, sequenced in a study of CD8 T cells in Susac syndrome. Random hexamers were used to reverse transcribe an amount of about 0.5 to 1 ug RNA. In TCRdb, the immunoSEQ multiplex PCR reads were re-called with MiXCR into one record per CDR3 protein. The data contain roughly 130,000 distinct CDR3 sequences, over 90% of them seen just once; the ten biggest clones take up more than 0.1%. The sample taken for sequencing was CD4+ T cells from PBMCs. These receptors came from a human donor in good health.

The rearrangement links TRBV29-1 to TRBJ2-7; the D gene could be TRBD1 or TRBD2 (6 bases each). The V end was cut by 3 bases, the J end by 3 bases, with 12 bases between. This CDR3 region has 13 residues. Germline V gene lookup returns CDR1 SQVTM and CDR2 ANQGSEA. CDR3 residues: CSVDLGGGYEQYF. For the CDR3, the DNA is TGCAGCGTTGATTTAGGAGGGGGCTACGAGCAGTACTTC.

CDR3 in amino acids: CASSPRTTGTVNTEAFF. CDR3 DNA sequence: TGTGCCAGCAGCCCAAGAACAACCGGGACAGTGAACACTGAAGCTTTCTTT. The V and J genes are TRBV7-2 and TRBJ1-1; 7 bases fit TRBD1. The CDR3 contains 17 residues. CDR1 is SGHTA, CDR2 FQGNSA, per germline. Trimming cost V 5 bases and J 0 bases; bases outside gene matches: 12.

The chain combines TRBV29-1 with TRBJ1-1; tentatively, D is TRBD1 (6 bases). The CDR3 is 15 amino acids. CDR1 is SQVTM, CDR2 ANQGSEA, per germline. Deletions cut 7 bases from V and 0 bases from J, with 18 bases between. The DNA for the CDR3 is TGCAGCGCCCGGGGGGGGCAGAAATTGAACACTGAAGCTTTCTTT. Protein: CSARGGQKLNTEAFF.

This chain links TRBV12-3 or TRBV12-4 with TRBJ2-6; no clear D gene. CDR3 length: 15 residues. Trimming removed 6 bases at V and 0 bases at J, with 9 bases between. The DNA for the CDR3 is TGTGCCAGCAGGGCCCAGAGCTCTGGGGCCAACGTCCTGACTTTC. The encoded protein is CASRAQSSGANVLTF.

This clonotype was found once. The CDR3 protein is CASSSYREGEQYF. In DNA form, the CDR3 reads TGTGCCAGCAGCAGTTACAGGGAGGGGGAGCAGTACTTC. V gene TRBV6-6 combines with J gene TRBJ2-7; TRBD2 is a possible D gene (7 bases). The germline CDR1 and CDR2 sequences are MNHNY and SVGAGI (reference sequence). The germline V and J ends were trimmed by 6 bases and 7 bases, with 16 bases remaining between them. CDR3 size: 13 residues.

The chain joins TRBV6-5 to TRBJ2-4, with TRBD1 matching 9 bases. V dropped 4 bases and J dropped 6; count of bases not matched to a gene: 10. The CDR3 has 16 residues. Germline CDR1 reads MNHEY; CDR2 reads SVGAGI. This CDR3 is CASSSPGTGKRNIQYF. The CDR3 region has the DNA TGTGCCAGCAGTTCCCCGGGGACAGGGAAGAGAAACATTCAGTACTTC.

This chain joins TRBV15 and TRBJ2-7; D might be TRBD1 (5 bases). This CDR3 is built from 16 residues. Trimming removed 0 bases at V and 3 bases at J, with 15 bases between. Germline V gene lookup returns CDR1 LNHNV and CDR2 YYDKDF (reference sequence). CDR3 in DNA: TGTGCCACCAGCAGAGATTTTCAGGGAAGCGACTACGAGCAGTACTTC. It translates to CATSRDFQGSDYEQYF.

The chain uses TRBV19 and TRBJ2-1, with 7 bases matching TRBD2. After removal of 8 bases from V and 12 bases from J, the junction contained 7 bases not matched to a gene. Germline CDR1 is LNHDA and CDR2 is SQIVND (reference sequence). CDR3 length: 11 amino acids. Here the CDR3 reads CASRAGDRQFF. The CDR3 bases are TGTGCCAGTCGCGCGGGAGATAGGCAGTTCTTC.

This clonotype has a single count. The chain uses TRBV20-1 and TRBJ2-1; 7 positions match TRBD1. CDR1 DFQATT and CDR2 SNEGSKA come from the germline V gene (reference sequence). The length of the CDR3 is 16 residues. The junction had 7 bases not matched to a gene; V was cut back by 2 bases and J by 0 bases. The CDR3 region is CSARNRGKSSYNEQFF. In DNA, the CDR3 is TGCAGTGCTAGAAACAGGGGCAAGAGCTCCTACAATGAGCAGTTCTTC.

The chain is built from TRBV28 and TRBJ2-2; possibly TRBD1 for D (6 bases). CDR1 and CDR2 (germline): MDHEN, SYDVKM. CDR3 size: 15 residues. The V end lost 5 bases, the J end lost 2 bases, and 12 bases lay between the germline ends. CDR3 DNA: TGTGCCAGCAGTCCCGGGACACGAAACACCGGGGAGCTGTTTTTT. Protein sequence: CASSPGTRNTGELFF.

Written as DNA, the CDR3 is TGTGCCAGTAGTATAAGCGGGAGAACCCAAGAGACCCAGTACTTC. Translating it yields CASSISGRTQETQYF. This sequence joins TRBV19 and TRBJ2-5, with TRBD2 matching 8 bases. CDR1 is LNHDA, CDR2 SQIVND, per germline (reference sequence). The CDR3 sequence is 15 residues long. The V gene end was trimmed by 2 bases and the J gene end by 1 base; junction bases not matched to a gene: 3.

This clonotype was picked up one time. This rearrangement joins TRBV3-1 to TRBJ2-6, with D perhaps TRBD1 (6 bases). V gave up 2 bases and J gave up 1 base, with 6 bases separating them. CDR1 and CDR2 from the germline V gene are LGHDT and YNNKEL (reference sequence). The CDR3 totals 15 residues. The CDR3 here is CASSQQGSGANVLTF. The DNA of the CDR3 is TGTGCCAGCAGCCAACAGGGGTCTGGGGCCAACGTCCTGACTTTC.

The chain combines TRBV2 with TRBJ2-2; no reliable D call. The CDR3 extends over 15 amino acids. V was clipped by 0 bases and J by 4 bases, with 9 bases between them. Germline values: CDR1 SNHLY, CDR2 FYNNEI. Written as DNA, the CDR3 is TGTGCCAGCAGTGAAGCGCAGGCTCTCACCGGGGAGCTGTTTTTT. This translates into CASSEAQALTGELFF. Filled out from reference TRBV2 and TRBJ2-2, the complete variable domain reads EPEVTQTPSHQVTQMGQEVILRCVPISNHLYFYWYRQILGQKVEFLVSFYNNEISEKSEIFDDQFSVERPDGSNFTLKIRSTKLEDSAMYFCASSEAQALTGELFFGEGSRLTVL.

The chain carries TRBV6-1 and TRBJ1-4; D unresolved. Germline V CDR1 and CDR2: MNHNS, SASEGT. Trimming stripped 0 bases from V and 0 bases from J, with 11 bases between. This CDR3 comprises 17 residues. CDR3 amino acids: CASSEARMIATNEKLFF. DNA of the CDR3: TGTGCCAGCAGTGAAGCTCGAATGATTGCAACTAATGAAAAACTGTTTTTT.

This clonotype appeared once. This chain joins TRBV24-1 and TRBJ2-1; 7 bases map to TRBD1. V lost 10 bases, J lost 0 bases, and 2 bases stayed unmatched. Germline-derived CDR1 and CDR2 are KGHDR and SFDVKD. The CDR3 has 13 amino acids. CDR3 DNA sequence: TGTGCCACTGGGGACAGCTCCTACAATGAGCAGTTCTTC. It encodes CATGDSSYNEQFF.

The chain couples TRBV19 to TRBJ2-7; D is uncertain. The CDR3 loop spans 15 amino acids. V lost 3 bases, J lost 4 bases, and 16 bases lay in between. From germline, CDR1 is LNHDA and CDR2 SQIVND (reference sequence). The CDR3 DNA reads as TGTGCCAGTAGTATTAGGGCGGCCGGCTATTACGAGCAGTACTTC. Its protein is CASSIRAAGYYEQYF.

The V gene is TRBV29-1, the J gene TRBJ2-1; maybe TRBD2 (5 bases). The CDR3 is 11 amino acids. Germline loops: CDR1 SQVTM, CDR2 ANQGSEA. Trimming removed 7 bases from V and 8 bases from J, with 12 bases in between. The CDR3 spells CSAGGSYEQFF. DNA for the CDR3: TGCAGCGCTGGCGGGTCTTATGAGCAGTTCTTC.